This TCR beta chain was recovered during a study of cytomegalovirus exposure and HLA in healthy donors. CDR1 and CDR2 (germline): MDHEN, SYDVKM. With 6 bases removed from V and 0 bases from J, the gap between germline ends came to 15 bases. This CDR3 contains 15 residues. Study-level findings and limits: Altogether, about 160 TCR beta chains were recorded as cytomegalovirus-associated. There were three CMV-associated chains whose specificity for CMV antigens was confirmed in vitro.

While the first cohort had about 610 subjects, the donors belonged to the separate validation cohort of about 120 subjects. Some clones are missing from TCRdb's copy, which holds only in-frame ones; the method was immunoSEQ multiplex PCR. The profile shows 120,000 or so clones, 90% to 96% of them singletons. A word on this clone: What it binds is not known.

The TCR comes from a man between 18 and 29 years old in good health and CMV-seronegative. The chain has TRBV28 and TRBJ2-7, with TRBD1 as a possible D gene (5 bases). Sequencing input: PBMCs. CDR3 residues: CASSKTEISSYEQYF. For the CDR3, the DNA is TGTGCCAGCAGCAAGACAGAGATAAGCTCCTACGAGCAGTACTTC. Looking up the rest from reference TRBV28 and TRBJ2-7 gives the full variable domain: DVKVTQSSRYLVKRTGEKVFLECVQDMDHENMFWYRQDPGLGLRLIYFSYDVKMKEKGDIPEGYSVSREKKERFSLILESASTNQTSMYLCASSKTEISSYEQYFGPGTRLTVT.